These 8 T cell receptor beta chains came from one sample sequenced in a study of blood T cell repertoires in COVID-19. Profiling relied on immunoSEQ multiplex PCR, and the TCRdb table lists in-frame clones only, not all of them. The repertoire holds tens of thousands of clones, with approximately 90% as singletons. The specimen sequenced was peripheral blood. All receptors derive from a human donor in a cohort sampled during active COVID-19.

This chain joins TRBV7-9 and TRBJ1-3, with a tentative D call TRBD1 (6 bases). V was pared by 5 bases and J by 0 bases, with 14 bases between. The CDR3 loop spans 16 amino acids. Germline assignment: CDR1 SEHNR and CDR2 FQNEAQ (reference sequence). For the CDR3, the DNA is TGTGCCAGCAGCCTGAGGACAGCAAACTCTGGAAACACCATATATTTT. Translation gives CASSLRTANSGNTIYF.

In this sample, this clone turned up a few times. This rearrangement joins TRBV2 to TRBJ1-6; weak D call: TRBD1 (5 bases). Germline CDR1 and CDR2: SNHLY and FYNNEI. The V and J ends lost 4 bases and 9 bases respectively, with 16 bases between them. CDR3 length: 15 amino acids. The CDR3 sequence is CASSAGLQGGSPLHF. As DNA, the CDR3 is TGTGCCAGCAGTGCGGGACTACAAGGTGGTTCACCCCTCCACTTT.

This chain connects TRBV12-5 to TRBJ2-3, with 12 bases that match TRBD2. The V and J ends lost 2 bases and 4 bases, in that order; junction bases with no gene match: 10. CDR1 is LGHNT, CDR2 FRNRAP, per germline. The CDR3 is made up of 18 amino acids. The CDR3 loop is CASGLSLAGGPTADTQYF. CDR3 DNA: TGTGCTAGTGGTTTGAGCCTAGCGGGAGGGCCGACGGCAGATACGCAGTATTTT.

V usage is TRBV5-4 and J usage is TRBJ2-4, with 10 nucleotides matching TRBD1. The CDR3 covers 17 residues. V trimming: 4 bases; J trimming: 1 base; junction bases outside the gene matches: 8. Germline lookup yields CDR1 SGHNT and CDR2 YYREEE (reference sequence). CDR3 protein: CASSPTGTGAAKNIQYF. The CDR3 nucleotides read TGTGCCAGCAGCCCTACCGGGACAGGGGCTGCCAAAAACATTCAGTACTTC.

The genes are TRBV3-1 (or the pseudogene TRBV3-2) and TRBJ2-2, with 11 bases fitting TRBD2. The CDR3 is made up of 19 amino acids. Germline CDR1 and CDR2: LGHDT and YNNKEL (reference sequence). The V segment lost 5 bases and the J segment 4 bases; nucleotides outside the gene matches: 15. The CDR3 loop reads CASSSMTSGNGWGTGELFF. For the CDR3, the DNA is TGTGCCAGCAGCTCTATGACTAGCGGGAACGGTTGGGGCACCGGGGAGCTGTTTTTT.

The chain combines TRBV7-2 with TRBJ2-4; perhaps TRBD1 as D (6 bases). The length of the CDR3 is 13 residues. Germline V gene sequence: CDR1 SGHTA, CDR2 FQGNSA. Trimming removed 5 bases from V and 1 base from J, with 6 bases in between. Here the CDR3 reads CASSTGAKNIQYF. The CDR3 DNA reads TGTGCCAGCAGCACAGGGGCCAAAAACATTCAGTACTTC.

The chain combines TRBV19 with TRBJ2-7; tentatively, D is TRBD1 (6 bases). CDR1 and CDR2 from the germline V gene are LNHDA and SQIVND (reference sequence). The CDR3 spans 15 residues. V was trimmed by 1 base and J by 2 bases, leaving 12 bases between them. The CDR3 loop is CASSIGPRDTYEQYV. CDR3 DNA sequence: TGTGCCAGTAGTATAGGGCCCCGGGACACCTACGAGCAGTACGTC.

This sequence joins TRBV12-3 or TRBV12-4 and TRBJ1-2; tentative D call: TRBD1 (6 bases). V was pared by 11 bases and J by 8 bases, with 15 bases between. The CDR3 length is 11 residues. The CDR3 DNA sequence: TGTGCCTCCGCCACTGGACAGGGCTACACCTTC. Its protein product is CASATGQGYTF.